A single sample is the source of the 2 T cell receptor beta chains below, sequenced in a study of T cells in Graves' hyperthyroidism and ophthalmopathy. There were TCR beta CDR3 regions amplified from RNA transcripts. The primer set for the first-round RT-PCR of the TCR CDR3 was HTBI. Via MiXCR, TCRdb re-called the multiplex PCR reads, giving one row per CDR3 protein. The sample includes about 520,000 distinct CDR3 sequences, roughly 25% of them seen just once. The sequencing sample was made of blood. The receptor source for this set is a woman aged 30 to 39 with Graves' ophthalmopathy.

The V call is TRBV5-1, the J call TRBJ1-6; TRBD1 matches 7 bases. V was pared by 10 bases and J by 4 bases, with 11 bases of the junction left unmatched. This CDR3 region has 15 residues. Germline CDR1 SGHRS, CDR2 YFSETQ. Here the CDR3 reads CASRDSAFYNSPLHF. The CDR3 nucleotides are TGCGCCTCTCGGGACAGTGCCTTTTATAATTCACCCCTCCACTTT.

The CDR3 DNA reads as TGTGCCAGCAGCACCGGGACAGGGAAAGTTTGGGGCTATGGCTACACCTTC. It yields the protein CASSTGTGKVWGYGYTF. The chain is built from TRBV6-2 or TRBV6-3 and TRBJ1-2, with 9 bases matching TRBD1. Losses at the gene ends were 6 bases for V and 4 bases for J; bases not matched to a gene: 15. This CDR3 spans 17 amino acids. Germline V lookup: CDR1 MNHEY, CDR2 SVGEGT.